Below are 7 T cell receptor beta chains sequenced from a single sample in a study of shared clonotypes between healthy human individuals. Sequencing used immunoSEQ multiplex PCR; TCRdb keeps in-frame clones, though not all of them. This table holds about 2 million clones, 90% to 95% found once. Sequenced input: naive CD4+ T cells sorted from blood. Subset described: CD45RA+ positively selected. The receptor set was obtained from a man aged 18 to 29 in good health.

The chain carries TRBV7-2 and TRBJ2-7; possible D gene TRBD2, 6 bases. Trimming pared 5 bases from V and 4 bases from J, leaving 18 bases between. The CDR3 consists of 15 residues. Germline V lookup: CDR1 SGHTA, CDR2 FQGNSA. The CDR3 protein is CASSINAGIGYEQYF. CDR3 nucleotides: TGTGCCAGCAGCATAAATGCGGGAATTGGGTACGAGCAGTACTTC.

The chain joins TRBV6-1 to TRBJ2-5; D is uncertain. The CDR3 is 15 residues long. V lost 6 bases to trimming and J lost 4 bases, with 18 bases between them. CDR1 and CDR2 (germline): MNHNS, SASEGT. The CDR3 DNA is TGTGCCAGCAGCGCTCCACGGGCCCTTGCAGAGACCCAGTACTTC. It specifies CASSAPRALAETQYF.

The genes are TRBV7-2 and TRBJ1-6, with a weak D call TRBD1 (6 bases). This CDR3 is 13 amino acids long. Germline assignment: CDR1 SGHTA and CDR2 FQGNSA. The V gene lost 3 bases and the J gene lost 7 bases, with 7 bases spanning the gap. For the CDR3, the DNA is TGTGCCAGCAGCTTCACAGGGAATTCACCCCTCCACTTT. Translated, it gives CASSFTGNSPLHF.

This clone was observed a handful of times. The chain recombines TRBV6-5 with TRBJ2-5; TRBD1 is a possible D gene (5 bases). Trimming took off 6 bases at V and 5 bases at J, with 19 bases between the two ends. Germline CDR1 reads MNHEY; CDR2 reads SVGAGI. The CDR3 has 15 amino acids. The CDR3 sequence: CASSQQDTSRETQYF. CDR3 coding DNA: TGTGCCAGCAGCCAGCAGGACACCTCCCGGGAGACCCAGTACTTC.

The V and J genes are TRBV4-1 and TRBJ1-3, with TRBD1 as a possible D gene (5 bases). The CDR3 covers 14 residues. Trimming stripped 5 bases from V and 4 bases from J, with 12 bases between. Germline V gene data show CDR1 as MGHRA and CDR2 as YSYEKL. The CDR3 DNA sequence: TGCGCCAGCAGCTTGTGGGGGTCGGGAAACACCATATATTTT. Amino acids: CASSLWGSGNTIYF.

V gene TRBV29-1 combines with J gene TRBJ2-7; 9 bases align to TRBD1. V shed 6 bases, J shed 2 bases, and the junction held 5 bases outside the gene matches. This CDR3 contains 13 residues. Germline-derived CDR1 and CDR2 are SQVTM and ANQGSEA. CDR3 in amino acids: CSVWDRATYEQYF. Here the CDR3 DNA reads TGCAGCGTCTGGGACAGGGCTACCTACGAGCAGTACTTC.

This chain's CDR3 is CASRPQGLGELFF. The CDR3 bases are TGTGCCAGCAGGCCCCAAGGGCTTGGGGAGCTGTTTTTT. The chain couples TRBV7-9 to TRBJ2-2; D is ambiguous. Trimming took 6 bases from V and 8 from J, leaving 13 bases between them. CDR1 is SEHNR and CDR2 is FQNEAQ in the germline V gene (reference sequence). There are 13 residues in the CDR3.